Described below is a single TCR beta chain sequence and its context. The antigen remains unidentified. Researchers took RNA transcripts and amplified the TCR beta CDR3 regions from them. HTBI primers were employed in a first-round RT-PCR of the TCR CDR3. MiXCR was run by TCRdb on the multiplex PCR reads, yielding one entry per CDR3 protein. The table lists 400,000 to 600,000 distinct CDR3 sequences, less than 25% of them singletons. The CDR3 has 13 residues. V lost 0 bases and J 5 bases, leaving 10 bases between the germline ends. Per germline, CDR1 GTSNPN and CDR2 SVGIG (reference sequence). This entry belongs to a study of T cells in Graves' hyperthyroidism and ophthalmopathy. Overall study results and limits: Peripheral blood also featured most of the thyroid clonotypes expanded above 0.001.

The chain has TRBV30 and TRBJ1-1; no reliable D call. The sample taken for sequencing was blood. The clonotype originates from a man between 18 and 29 years old with Graves' hyperthyroidism. The CDR3 region has the DNA TGTGCCTGGAGTGTAACATTGGGGACTGAAGCTTTCTTT. Protein sequence: CAWSVTLGTEAFF.